One sample yielded the 22 T cell receptor beta chains listed below, sequenced in a study of shared clonotypes between healthy human individuals. Profiled with immunoSEQ multiplex PCR; TCRdb holds only in-frame clones, not every one. The sample holds about 1.1 million clones, 70% to 85% seen once. Input material: memory CD4+ T cells from PBMCs. Indicated subset: CD45RA-negative fraction. These TCRs come from a man between 18 and 29 years old in good health. Some clones in this sample may be carry-over from other donors' samples.

The gene calls are TRBV27 and TRBJ2-5; TRBD1 matches at 9 bases. Per germline, CDR1 MNHEY and CDR2 SMNVEV (reference sequence). J gave up 4 bases and V 5 bases, and 5 bases lay outside the gene matches. There are 14 residues in the CDR3. Here the CDR3 reads CASSPLTGGETQYF. CDR3 DNA: TGTGCCAGCAGTCCTCTGACAGGGGGAGAGACCCAGTACTTC.

The chain joins TRBV11-2 to TRBJ1-3; D is ambiguous. Trimming stripped 5 bases from V and 4 bases from J, with 12 bases between. This CDR3 is 14 amino acids long. Germline CDR1 and CDR2: SGHAT and FQNNGV. CDR3 region: CASSPSRSGNTIYF. Here the CDR3 DNA reads TGTGCCAGCAGCCCAAGCCGTAGCGGAAACACCATATATTTT.

The V call is TRBV18, the J call TRBJ2-6; the match to TRBD1 covers 8 bases. With 3 bases clipped from V and 1 base from J, the junction kept 11 bases outside the gene matches. The CDR3 spans 19 residues. Germline CDR1 is KGHSH and CDR2 is LQKENI. The CDR3 nucleotides read TGTGCCAGCTCACCCACGCCGGGACAGGAGACTTCTGGGGCCAACGTCCTGACTTTC. Residues: CASSPTPGQETSGANVLTF.

The CDR3 loop reads CASSPVSMNTEAFF. The CDR3 DNA sequence: TGTGCCAGCAGTCCCGTCTCCATGAACACTGAAGCTTTCTTT. The rearrangement links TRBV6-6 to TRBJ1-1; D remains ambiguous. This CDR3 contains 14 residues. Germline V gene sequence: CDR1 MNHNY, CDR2 SVGAGI (reference sequence). V was clipped by 5 bases and J by 0 bases, with 10 bases between them.

The V and J genes are TRBV5-1 and TRBJ2-6, with D perhaps being TRBD1 or TRBD2 (5 bases each). The CDR3 is 16 amino acids. CDR1 and CDR2 (germline): SGHRS, YFSETQ. V was pared by 2 bases and J by 2 bases, with 11 bases between. The CDR3 DNA sequence: TGCGCCAGCAGCTTTTGGGGGAATGCTGGGGCCAACGTCCTGACTTTC. Translated: CASSFWGNAGANVLTF. Full variable domain (missing parts from reference TRBV5-1 and TRBJ2-6): KAGVTQTPRYLIKTRGQQVTLSCSPISGHRSVSWYQQTPGQGLQFLFEYFSETQRNKGNFPGRFSGRQFSNSRSEMNVSTLELGDSALYLCASSFWGNAGANVLTFGAGSRLTVL.

The chain is built from TRBV19 and TRBJ2-3, with D tentatively TRBD1 or TRBD2 (5 bases each). Germline CDR1 and CDR2: LNHDA and SQIVND (reference sequence). The CDR3 has 15 amino acids. V lost 5 bases and J lost 2, with 14 bases in between. Here the CDR3 reads CASSLDGGYTDTQYF. DNA of the CDR3: TGTGCCAGTAGTTTGGATGGGGGTTACACAGATACGCAGTATTTT.

As concerns this clone: The same CDR3 also results from other DNA sequences found in this sample. The V call is TRBV29-1, the J call TRBJ1-2; possible D gene TRBD1, 5 bases. The germline CDR1 and CDR2 sequences are SQVTM and ANQGSEA. This CDR3 contains 12 residues. V shed 3 bases and J shed 8 bases, with 13 bases lying between them. CDR3 nucleotide sequence: TGCAGCGTTGAGAGGGGAAGTGGCGGCTACACCTTC. It encodes CSVERGSGGYTF.

The J gene is TRBJ2-2, the V gene TRBV5-1; perhaps D is TRBD1 or TRBD2 (5 bases each). Germline assignment: CDR1 SGHRS and CDR2 YFSETQ. The CDR3 covers 14 residues. V was clipped by 4 bases and J by 2 bases, with 9 bases between them. CDR3: CASSEGPNTGELFF. Here the CDR3 DNA reads TGCGCCAGCAGCGAGGGGCCCAACACCGGGGAGCTGTTTTTT.

This clone came up a few times. This chain uses TRBV2 with TRBJ2-3; 7 positions match TRBD2. This CDR3 contains 12 residues. CDR1 is SNHLY and CDR2 is FYNNEI in the germline V gene. The CDR3 loop is CTGRESGDTQYF. CDR3 nucleotides: TGTACCGGGCGGGAGTCTGGAGATACGCAGTATTTT. The whole variable domain, filled in from reference TRBV2 and TRBJ2-3, reads EPEVTQTPSHQVTQMGQEVILRCVPISNHLYFYWYRQILGQKVEFLVSFYNNEISEKSEIFDDQFSVERPDGSNFTLKIRSTKLEDSAMYFCTGRESGDTQYFGPGTRLTVL.

The chain carries TRBV6-5 and TRBJ2-2, with 7 bases fitting TRBD2. The CDR3 is made up of 13 amino acids. Per the germline V gene, CDR1 is MNHEY and CDR2 is SVGAGI. J gave up 7 bases and V 9 bases, and 8 bases lay outside the gene matches. CDR3 amino acids: CASRRGSLGELFF. As DNA, the CDR3 is TGTGCCAGTCGTCGCGGGAGTCTCGGGGAGCTGTTTTTT.

The chain employs TRBV7-9 and TRBJ2-2; D gene unclear. This CDR3 is built from 14 residues. Per germline, CDR1 SEHNR and CDR2 FQNEAQ (reference sequence). V lost 3 bases to trimming and J lost 4 bases, with 9 bases between them. In DNA, the CDR3 is TGTGCCAGCAGCTTTCAAGACTCCACCGGGGAGCTGTTTTTT. Amino acid sequence: CASSFQDSTGELFF.

This clone was observed once. The gene calls are TRBV11-2 and TRBJ2-5; 7 bases agree with TRBD2. This CDR3 is 18 amino acids long. The germline gives CDR1 SGHAT, CDR2 FQNNGV. Trimming cost V 5 bases and J 1 base; bases outside gene matches: 16. The CDR3 DNA follows: TGTGCCAGCAGCCTAAAGTGGGGAGGGCGGATAGTCCAAGAGACCCAGTACTTC. Protein product: CASSLKWGGRIVQETQYF.

The chain uses TRBV29-1 and TRBJ2-1, with TRBD1 as a possible D gene (5 bases). Germline CDR1 and CDR2: SQVTM and ANQGSEA. V gave up 0 bases and J gave up 0 bases, with 12 bases separating them. This CDR3 region has 16 residues. CDR3 region: CSVEEMGPSSYNEQFF. CDR3 nucleotide sequence: TGCAGCGTTGAAGAAATGGGGCCCAGCTCCTACAATGAGCAGTTCTTC.

The chain employs TRBV14 and TRBJ1-4; D is uncertain. Looked up from germline, CDR1 is SGHDN and CDR2 is FVKESK. V lost 1 base and J 8 bases, leaving 5 bases between the germline ends. The CDR3 has 12 residues. CDR3 DNA: TGTGCCAGCAGCCAAGTCCAGGAAAAACTGTTTTTT. Translated, it gives CASSQVQEKLFF.

The chain couples TRBV18 to TRBJ2-2; possible D gene TRBD2, 5 bases. This CDR3 comprises 19 residues. Deletions cut 6 bases from V and 6 bases from J, with 29 bases between. Germline CDR1 and CDR2: KGHSH and LQKENI. The CDR3 here is CASSRTGTAPGVWAGELFF. The CDR3 DNA is TGTGCCAGCTCTCGAACCGGTACGGCCCCCGGGGTATGGGCCGGGGAGCTGTTTTTT.

V gene TRBV11-2 combines with J gene TRBJ1-3, with no clear D. Trimming pared 3 bases from V and 8 bases from J, leaving 8 bases between. CDR1 is SGHAT and CDR2 is FQNNGV in the germline V gene. This CDR3 is built from 12 residues. The CDR3 bases are TGTGCCAGCAGCTTTGAAGGTGACACCATATATTTT. Protein product: CASSFEGDTIYF.

Comment on this clone: With a much larger clone just one base away, this may be a read error. V usage is TRBV28 and J usage is TRBJ1-1; 8 bases map to TRBD1. From germline, CDR1 is MDHEN and CDR2 SYDVKM. V trimming: 3 bases; J trimming: 3 bases; junction bases outside the gene matches: 6. The CDR3 spans 15 residues. Written as DNA, the CDR3 is TGTGCCAGCAGTTTCAGGACAGGGTTGGACACTGAAGCTTTCTTT. Its translation is CASSFRTGLDTEAFF.

The genes are TRBV28 and TRBJ1-4, with 8 bases aligning to TRBD1. CDR1 is MDHEN, CDR2 SYDVKM, per germline. V dropped 6 bases and J dropped 7; count of bases not matched to a gene: 13. This CDR3 is built from 16 residues. The CDR3 bases are TGTGCCAGCAGCCCAACACAGGGGGTGGGGGGTGAAAAACTGTTTTTT. As protein: CASSPTQGVGGEKLFF.

The table lists this clone with a few counts. The rearrangement joins TRBV18 to TRBJ2-7; TRBD1 matches at 7 bases. V shed 6 bases and J 7 bases; nucleotides not matched to a gene: 12. Germline CDR1 reads KGHSH; CDR2 reads LQKENI. The CDR3 covers 14 residues. The CDR3: CASSRDRVEGEQYF. In DNA form, the CDR3 reads TGTGCCAGCTCCCGAGACAGGGTGGAAGGAGAGCAGTACTTC. Looking up the rest from reference TRBV18 and TRBJ2-7 gives the full variable domain: NAGVMQNPRHLVRRRGQEARLRCSPMKGHSHVYWYRQLPEEGLKFMVYLQKENIIDESGMPKERFSAEFPKEGPSILRIQQVVRGDSAAYFCASSRDRVEGEQYFGPGTRLTVT.

Points on this clone: It is likely a read error: a sequence one base away is far more abundant. This same CDR3 is encoded by further DNA sequences in the sample. The chain combines TRBV6-5 with TRBJ1-2; no definite D call. V was clipped by 5 bases and J by 4 bases, with 2 bases between them. This CDR3 has 10 residues. Germline CDR1 and CDR2: MNHEY and SVGAGI. CDR3 coding DNA: TGTGCCAGCAGTCTCTATGGCTACACCTTC. Protein sequence: CASSLYGYTF.

The chain uses TRBV4-3 and TRBJ1-2; possibly TRBD1 for D (5 bases). Germline V gene lookup returns CDR1 LGHNA and CDR2 YSLEER. The CDR3 contains 14 residues. V was pared by 4 bases and J by 4 bases, with 13 bases between. Written as DNA, the CDR3 is TGCGCCAGCAGCCCCGGGGCGGCCGGCTATGGCTACACCTTC. Translating it yields CASSPGAAGYGYTF.

The chain combines TRBV7-9 with TRBJ1-2; maybe TRBD1 (5 bases). Trimming removed 6 bases from V and 3 bases from J, with 14 bases in between. This CDR3 is 14 amino acids long. The germline CDR1 and CDR2 sequences are SEHNR and FQNEAQ (reference sequence). The CDR3 spells CASSPGGAYYGYTF. As DNA, the CDR3 is TGTGCCAGCAGTCCGGGAGGGGCCTACTATGGCTACACCTTC. Looking up the rest from reference TRBV7-9 and TRBJ1-2 gives the full variable domain: DTGVSQNPRHKITKRGQNVTFRCDPISEHNRLYWYRQTLGQGPEFLTYFQNEAQLEKSRLLSDRFSAERPKGSFSTLEIQRTEQGDSAMYLCASSPGGAYYGYTFGSGTRLTVV.